Listed below are T cell receptor beta chains from one sample, sequenced in a study of blood T cells in healthy people across ages. TCRdb re-called the 5' RACE reads through MiXCR, storing one row per CDR3 protein. Among 600,000 to 800,000 distinct CDR3 sequences listed, under 65% were seen once. Sequenced sample: blood. These receptors were obtained from a woman older than 75 in good health. Each CDR3 is given with its conserved first and last residue. D genes are given only for firm matches. Size values are once, few and many counts, or a class for expanded clones, and some rows have none.

CDR3nt,CDR3aa,j_gene,abundance,v_gene,d_gene
TGTGCCAGCAGCCAAGGACTAGCGGGAGGCCGCACAGATACGCAGTATTTT,CASSQGLAGGRTDTQYF,TRBJ2-3,NA,TRBV4-2,TRBD2
TGCAGCGTTGAGCGACTCGTCTCTAACACTGAAGCTTTCTTT,CSVERLVSNTEAFF,TRBJ1-1,many,TRBV29-1,NA
TGCGCCAGCAGCCAAGGCCTCTCCCAACGGGGCTCGGACTATGGCTACACCTTC,CASSQGLSQRGSDYGYTF,TRBJ1-2,NA,TRBV4-3,NA
TGTGTCAGCAGCGCCCGGCAGATCCAAGAGACCCAGTACTTC,CVSSARQIQETQYF,TRBJ2-5,NA,TRBV9,NA
TGCAGTGCCGCCACTAGCGGGAGCACAGATACGCAGTATTTT,CSAATSGSTDTQYF,TRBJ2-3,NA,TRBV20-1,TRBD2
TGTGCCGCTGGTCCGGTACTAGAAGTCGGCGCAGATACGCAGTATTTT,CAAGPVLEVGADTQYF,TRBJ2-3,NA,TRBV28,NA
TGTGCCAGCAGTTTGCGGACAGGGGGAATAGCATCTCAGCCCCAGCATTTT,CASSLRTGGIASQPQHF,TRBJ1-5,many,TRBV12-3/TRBV12-4,TRBD1
TGTGCCAGCAGTGATTGGCGGGACGAATACAATGAGCAGTTCTTC,CASSDWRDEYNEQFF,TRBJ2-1,NA,TRBV2,NA
TGTGCCACCAGTGATTCGGCCATCACAGATACGCAGTATTTT,CATSDSAITDTQYF,TRBJ2-3,NA,TRBV24-1,NA
TGCAGCGGACGAGCGGGGTCAGAGACCCAGTACTTC,CSGRAGSETQYF,TRBJ2-5,NA,TRBV29-1,TRBD2
TGTGCCAGCAGCTTCACGAGATCAGGAGCCAGCGGAGATACGCAGTATTTT,CASSFTRSGASGDTQYF,TRBJ2-3,NA,TRBV5-5,NA
TGTGCCAGCAGCCACGATGCGAGGGGGAGTTACACTGAAGCTTTCTTT,CASSHDARGSYTEAFF,TRBJ1-1,NA,TRBV3-1,NA
TGTGCCAGCAGCCCCGGGGGGAACATTCAGTACTTC,CASSPGGNIQYF,TRBJ2-4,many,TRBV12-3/TRBV12-4,TRBD2
TGTGCCAGCAGTTTAAACAGCCCCAACTATGGCTACACCTTC,CASSLNSPNYGYTF,TRBJ1-2,NA,TRBV12-3/TRBV12-4,NA
TGCAGTGCTAGAGAGATGCAAACTCAACCCCGCAATGAGCAGTTCTTC,CSAREMQTQPRNEQFF,TRBJ2-1,NA,TRBV20-1,NA
TGTGCCAGCAGCCAGGACGCCCTGGGACTAGCGGGAGCAATCCGCTACGAGCAGTACTTC,CASSQDALGLAGAIRYEQYF,TRBJ2-7,few,TRBV14,TRBD2